The following is a T cell receptor (beta chain) sequence with its context. Germline-derived CDR1 and CDR2 are LNHNV and YYDKDF (reference sequence). This CDR3 spans 16 amino acids. J was trimmed by 6 bases and V by 1 base; bases with no gene match: 9. These data originate in a study of blood T cell repertoires in COVID-19. Looking at the study overall: The analysed material was cDNA or gDNA that came from T cells, B-cell-depleted T cells, or PBMCs.

Authors' analysis steps: By means of reference gene primer amplification, nucleated cell counts were estimated. Measured with immunoSEQ multiplex PCR; TCRdb has only the in-frame clones, and not every one. V and J calls and clone size come straight from that table; D and trimming were deduced from the DNA. This sample has some 150,000 clones, with around nine tenths found just once. Participants were aged about 18 to 90 years, lived in around 22 US areas, and enrolled virtually. In Cohort 3, a recovered donor had either two negative PCRs, clearance, or symptom resolution. This TCR came from a woman aged 18-29 years who had recovered from COVID-19. Sequenced sample: PBMCs or T cells enriched from blood (not recorded which). V usage is TRBV15 and J usage is TRBJ1-1, with 9 bases lining up with TRBD1. The CDR3 bases are TGTGCCACCAGCAGAGCCTTACAGGGGGCCCCGGCTGAAGCTTTCTTT. It codes for CATSRALQGAPAEAFF.